This T cell receptor beta chain appears in the sequencing data of a study of PD-1 blockade in classical Hodgkin lymphoma. This clone was seen a few times. Per the germline V gene, CDR1 is SEHNR and CDR2 is FQNEAQ (reference sequence). The CDR3 contains 13 residues. Trimming at V came to 3 bases and at J to 10 bases, leaving 7 bases not matched to a gene. Only in-frame clones appear in the TCRdb table, and some are missing; sequencing was by immunoSEQ multiplex PCR. The sample carries 30,000 or so clones, 65% to 90% recorded once. Exposure to brentuximab vedotin varied, and each patient had relapsed following autologous stem cell transplantation. Thawed PBMCs were the source of CD4+ T cells, purified by magnetic negative selection.

This specimen was CD4+ T cells from blood, taken at baseline. The J gene is TRBJ1-1, the V gene TRBV7-9, with TRBD1 matching over 8 bases. The clonotype comes from a human donor with classical Hodgkin lymphoma. CDR3 protein: CASSLTGVRGAFF. For the CDR3, the DNA is TGTGCCAGCAGCTTGACAGGGGTGCGGGGAGCTTTCTTT.